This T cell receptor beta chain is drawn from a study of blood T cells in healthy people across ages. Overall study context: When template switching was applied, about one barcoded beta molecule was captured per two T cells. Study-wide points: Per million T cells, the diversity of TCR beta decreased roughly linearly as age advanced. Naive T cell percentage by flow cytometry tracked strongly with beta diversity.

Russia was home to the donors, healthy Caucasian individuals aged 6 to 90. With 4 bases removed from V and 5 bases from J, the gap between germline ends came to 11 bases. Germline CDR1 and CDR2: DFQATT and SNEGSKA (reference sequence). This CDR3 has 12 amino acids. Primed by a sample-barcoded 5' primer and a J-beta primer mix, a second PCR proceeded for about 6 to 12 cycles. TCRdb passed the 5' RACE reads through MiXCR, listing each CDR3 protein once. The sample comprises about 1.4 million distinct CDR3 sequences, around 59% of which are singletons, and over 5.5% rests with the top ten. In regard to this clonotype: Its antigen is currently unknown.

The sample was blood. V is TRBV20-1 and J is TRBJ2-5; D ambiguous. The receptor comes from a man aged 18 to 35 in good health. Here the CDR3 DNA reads TGCAGTGCTACCATAGTGGGGGAGACCCAGTACTTC. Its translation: CSATIVGETQYF.